This T cell receptor beta chain was captured in a study of blood T cells in healthy people across ages. PCR was performed a second time for roughly 7 to 12 cycles using a sample-barcoded 5' primer and a J-beta primer mix. TCRdb reanalysed the 5' RACE reads using MiXCR and keeps one entry per CDR3 protein. Of roughly 1.5 million distinct CDR3 sequences detected, about 45% appear once; the ten largest clones hold under 5%. The germline V gene encodes CDR1 SGHAT and CDR2 FQNNGV. The germline V and J ends were trimmed by 3 bases and 2 bases, with 11 bases remaining between them. The CDR3 consists of 14 residues.

This TCR came from a woman aged 18-29 years in good health. V is TRBV11-2 and J is TRBJ2-7; D may be TRBD1 (6 bases). What was sequenced was blood. The CDR3 loop is CASSFGQRAYEQYF. For the CDR3, the DNA is TGTGCCAGCAGCTTCGGACAGCGTGCCTACGAGCAGTACTTC.